A single sample gave rise to the 19 T cell receptor beta chains below, sequenced in a study of blood T cell repertoires in COVID-19. Method: immunoSEQ multiplex PCR; TCRdb's copy keeps in-frame clones and lacks some. The profile shows 310,000 or so clones, roughly nine tenths of them singletons. The material sequenced was peripheral blood. The origin of the receptors is a woman aged 45-65 years who had recovered from COVID-19.

This sequence joins TRBV29-1 and TRBJ1-2, with D tentatively TRBD1 (5 bases). In germline, CDR1 is SQVTM, CDR2 ANQGSEA. The CDR3 totals 13 residues. V dropped 5 bases and J dropped 5 bases, with 15 bases sitting between them. The CDR3 reads CSVRRAGRYGYTF. CDR3 in DNA: TGCAGCGTTAGGAGGGCAGGGAGATATGGCTACACCTTC.

This chain connects TRBV6-6 to TRBJ1-1; D unclear. Deletions cut 6 bases from V and 11 bases from J, with 13 bases between. CDR3 length equals 11 residues. CDR1 is MNHNY, CDR2 SVGAGI, per germline (reference sequence). DNA of the CDR3: TGTGCCAGCAGCTCGGGAGGGTGGGCTTTCTTT. As protein: CASSSGGWAFF.

The chain joins TRBV19 to TRBJ1-2; 7 bases align to TRBD1. Trimming cost V 7 bases and J 5 bases; bases outside gene matches: 1. Germline V gene lookup returns CDR1 LNHDA and CDR2 SQIVND (reference sequence). The CDR3 sequence is 11 residues long. In DNA form, the CDR3 reads TGTGCCAGTACGACAGGGTATGGCTACACCTTC. It translates to CASTTGYGYTF.

The chain carries TRBV2 and TRBJ2-2; D uncertain. The ends were cut back, 7 bases at V and 1 base at J, with 10 bases in the middle. Germline V lookup: CDR1 SNHLY, CDR2 FYNNEI. The CDR3 runs 14 residues. The CDR3 reads CASIGGLNTGELFF. The CDR3 bases are TGTGCCAGCATCGGCGGCCTGAACACCGGGGAGCTGTTTTTT.

The chain carries TRBV2 and TRBJ2-5; 7 bases line up with TRBD2. V dropped 8 bases and J dropped 4; count of bases not matched to a gene: 4. This CDR3 has 12 amino acids. Germline V gives CDR1 SNHLY, CDR2 FYNNEI. The CDR3 loop is CASVGEGETQYF. The CDR3 DNA follows: TGTGCCAGCGTAGGGGAGGGAGAGACCCAGTACTTC.

The chain recombines TRBV5-5 with TRBJ2-3, with D possibly matching TRBD2 (6 bases). CDR1 SGHKS and CDR2 YYEKEE come from the germline V gene (reference sequence). The CDR3 is made up of 15 amino acids. Trimming stripped 1 base from V and 11 bases from J, with 20 bases between. CDR3 in amino acids: CASSLIDSGDIGQYF. DNA of the CDR3: TGTGCCAGCAGCTTGATTGATTCGGGAGATATAGGGCAGTATTTT.

J is TRBJ1-1 and V is TRBV6-5; TRBD1 might be the D (6 bases). The CDR3 extends over 16 amino acids. The germline V gene has CDR1 MNHEY and CDR2 SVGAGI. V lost 0 bases and J 3 bases, leaving 14 bases between the germline ends. CDR3 region: CASSYSLGGWDTEAFF. In DNA, the CDR3 is TGTGCCAGCAGTTACTCGTTAGGGGGATGGGACACTGAAGCTTTCTTT.

The chain joins TRBV21-1 to TRBJ2-1; the table calls TRBD2, which could not be checked here. TRBV21-1 has pseudogene status. The length of the CDR3 is 17 residues. This CDR3 reads CASSTGRGVNSYNEQFF. The CDR3, as DNA: TGTGCCAGCAGCACCGGGCGGGGGGTTAACTCCTACAATGAGCAGTTCTTC.

The J gene is TRBJ2-5, the V gene TRBV21-1; the D call in the table, TRBD2, was not verified against the DNA. TRBV21-1 is reported as a pseudogene. CDR3 length: 17 amino acids. CDR3 loop: CASSKERTSGLTETQYF. The CDR3 DNA reads as TGTGCCAGCAGCAAGGAAAGGACTAGCGGATTAACAGAGACCCAGTACTTC.

The chain has TRBV7-2 and TRBJ1-6; D is ambiguous. This CDR3 has 17 amino acids. The germline V gene has CDR1 SGHTA and CDR2 FQGNSA. With 1 base removed from V and 0 bases from J, the gap between germline ends came to 10 bases. The DNA for the CDR3 is TGTGCCAGCAGCTTAGTCGGAGCGAGCTCCTATAATTCACCCCTCCACTTT. Translation gives CASSLVGASSYNSPLHF.

The chain recombines TRBV29-1 with TRBJ1-3; D not certain. Trimming stripped 1 base from V and 0 bases from J, with 13 bases between. This CDR3 region has 16 residues. Germline V gene lookup returns CDR1 SQVTM and CDR2 ANQGSEA. The CDR3 reads CSVEVSYSLSGNTIYF. CDR3 bases: TGCAGCGTTGAAGTCTCGTACTCCCTCTCTGGAAACACCATATATTTT.

V is TRBV7-2 and J is TRBJ2-1; the D gene is possibly TRBD1 (5 bases). V dropped 1 base and J dropped 1 base, with 8 bases sitting between them. Germline V gene sequence: CDR1 SGHTA, CDR2 FQGNSA. The CDR3 consists of 15 residues. The CDR3 is CASSLVQASYNEQFF. The CDR3 DNA sequence: TGTGCCAGCAGCTTAGTACAGGCGTCCTACAATGAGCAGTTCTTC.

The rearrangement joins TRBV5-4 to TRBJ2-5; 7 bases agree with TRBD1. This CDR3 contains 15 residues. Trimming cost V 3 bases and J 1 base; bases outside gene matches: 6. CDR1 is SGHNT and CDR2 is YYREEE in the germline V gene (reference sequence). The CDR3 sequence: CASSYRQGRQETQYF. The CDR3 DNA reads as TGTGCCAGCAGCTACCGACAGGGACGCCAAGAGACCCAGTACTTC.

The rearrangement links TRBV2 to TRBJ2-7; D gene uncertain. From germline, CDR1 is SNHLY and CDR2 FYNNEI. V shed 7 bases and J shed 7 bases, with 23 bases lying between them. CDR3 length: 15 amino acids. The CDR3 bases are TGTGCCAGCAATTTAGAGGTAGCCCTTAGTGGGGAGCAGTACTTC. Protein sequence: CASNLEVALSGEQYF.

The chain uses TRBV28 and TRBJ2-3, with 11 bases identical to TRBD2. This CDR3 has 16 residues. V was clipped by 2 bases and J by 2 bases; unmatched bases: 3. Germline-derived CDR1 and CDR2 are MDHEN and SYDVKM. The CDR3 loop reads CASSLILAGDTDTQYF. The CDR3 DNA follows: TGTGCCAGCAGTTTAATACTAGCGGGAGACACAGATACGCAGTATTTT.

V and J are TRBV3-1 (or the pseudogene TRBV3-2) and TRBJ1-1; D is uncertain. Per the germline V gene, CDR1 is LGHDT and CDR2 is YNNKEL (reference sequence). Trimming cost V 7 bases and J 1 base, with 10 bases left between them. CDR3 length equals 13 residues. The DNA for the CDR3 is TGTGCCAGCACTCCTAAGTCGAACACTGAAGCTTTCTTT. Translated, it gives CASTPKSNTEAFF.

The rearrangement joins TRBV3-1 (or the pseudogene TRBV3-2) to TRBJ2-7, with D perhaps matching TRBD2 (6 bases). The length of the CDR3 is 13 residues. Trimming removed 3 bases at V and 5 bases at J, with 11 bases between. Germline-derived CDR1 and CDR2 are LGHDT and YNNKEL (reference sequence). In DNA, the CDR3 is TGTGCCAGCAGCCAGGCGGGGTACCACGAGCAGTACTTC. Translating gives CASSQAGYHEQYF.

This clone was detected only once. This chain uses TRBV5-1 with TRBJ1-1, with 10 bases that match TRBD1. Trimming cost V 2 bases and J 3 bases; bases outside gene matches: 7. The CDR3 extends over 16 amino acids. Germline V gene data show CDR1 as SGHRS and CDR2 as YFSETQ. The DNA of the CDR3 is TGCGCCAGCAGCTTTCGGACAGGGGGTTGGGACACTGAAGCTTTCTTT. Its protein is CASSFRTGGWDTEAFF.

The chain recombines TRBV27 with TRBJ1-2, with D maybe TRBD1 (6 bases). There are 15 residues in the CDR3. Trimming cost V 6 bases and J 8 bases, with 22 bases left between them. CDR1 and CDR2 (germline): MNHEY, SMNVEV (reference sequence). The CDR3 bases are TGTGCCAGCAGCCTATCTCGAAGGGGGGGGAAAGGCTACACCTTC. This encodes CASSLSRRGGKGYTF.